A single sample gave rise to the 5 T cell receptor beta chains below, sequenced in a study of T-cell reconstitution after alpha-beta-depleted transplantation in children. Preparing the TCRbeta library involved the use of unique molecular identifiers. Using its own MiXCR run on the PCR reads, TCRdb lists one record per CDR3 protein. The sample has fewer than 120,000 distinct CDR3 sequences, around a tenth seen once. The material was PBMCs from the stem cell graft donor, obtained from the stem cell graft. Source of these receptors: a human donor who donated a stem cell graft to a child with acute lymphoblastic leukemia.

This clonotype was observed many times. This chain links TRBV12-3 or TRBV12-4 with TRBJ2-3; 9 nucleotides match TRBD2. CDR3 size: 16 residues. J gave up 2 bases and V 4 bases, and 7 bases lay outside the gene matches. CDR3 region: CASSYPSGGNTDTQYF. The CDR3 coding sequence is TGTGCCAGCAGTTATCCCAGCGGGGGGAACACAGATACGCAGTATTTT.

This clonotype was found many times. The chain's CDR3 is CSARGVAKTQYF. In DNA, the CDR3 is TGCAGTGCTAGAGGGGTGGCCAAGACCCAGTACTTC. This chain joins TRBV20-1 and TRBJ2-5; no definite D call. Germline CDR1 and CDR2: DFQATT and SNEGSKA (reference sequence). The CDR3 has 12 residues. Between the trimmed V and J ends, which lost 1 base and 6 bases, there was a span of 9 bases.

This clonotype was detected ten times or more. V usage is TRBV2 and J usage is TRBJ2-1, with 10 bases matching TRBD2. V shed 3 bases and J 5 bases; nucleotides not matched to a gene: 10. CDR3 length: 17 residues. CDR1 is SNHLY, CDR2 FYNNEI, per germline. The chain's CDR3 is CASSDVASGSWNNEQFF. In DNA, the CDR3 is TGTGCCAGCAGTGATGTGGCTAGCGGGAGCTGGAACAATGAGCAGTTCTTC.

In its sample, this clonotype was seen many times. J is TRBJ2-3 and V is TRBV20-1; 8 bases are shared with TRBD2. The CDR3 totals 14 residues. V lost 0 bases to trimming and J lost 1 base; unmatched junction nucleotides: 0. The V gene's germline CDR1 is DFQATT and CDR2 SNEGSKA (reference sequence). CDR3 sequence reads: CSAREREGTDTQYF. CDR3 nucleotides: TGCAGTGCTAGAGAGCGGGAGGGCACAGATACGCAGTATTTT.

This clonotype has more than one count but fewer than ten. The V call is TRBV7-3, the J call TRBJ2-7, with 11 bases identical to TRBD2. The CDR3 covers 16 residues. V dropped 6 bases and J dropped 6; count of bases not matched to a gene: 13. Germline CDR1 SGHTA, CDR2 FQGTGA. The CDR3 bases are TGTGCCAGCAGTGAGACTAGCGGGGCCTCATACGTCGAGCAGTACTTC. Translation gives CASSETSGASYVEQYF.